This TCR beta chain originates from a study of neurological immune-mediated disorders (dated by TCRdb to about 2019). Background for the entire study: Among the approximately 34 multiple sclerosis patients, approximately 30 had relapsing-remitting MS and 3 had secondary progressive MS. Using UMI-based sequencing, the study compared peripheral blood TCR-beta repertoires from patients with HTLV-I-associated myelopathy (HAM/TSP), patients with multiple sclerosis, and healthy controls. Longitudinal samples, technical triplicates and paired sorted CD4+ and CD8+ T-cell subsets, alongside PBMC samples, were included among the roughly 100 TCR-beta libraries. Of the 70 or so subjects in the cohort, some 14 were HAM/TSP patients, roughly 35 were multiple sclerosis patients, and approximately 20 were healthy controls.

Here is what the overall study found, with its caveats: Phylogenetic analysis grouped repertoires from 18 of 34 MS patients into a cluster of related CDR3 sequences, suggesting a possible repertoire-level signature. Across subjects, expanded clones never shared an identical CDR3 amino acid sequence, which suggests that the TCR-beta repertoires in every group were private. The MS cluster was not associated with any clinical or MRI features, and the authors stated that larger cohorts are needed. The highest TCR clonal expansion was observed in HAM/TSP patients, whereas the lowest was observed in MS patients, even when compared with healthy controls.

This clonotype was seen ten or more times. Its antigen remains unidentified. The record has no base qualities; no much larger clone is one base away. CDR1 SGHRS and CDR2 YFSETQ were looked up in the germline V gene. V lost 4 bases and J lost 5 bases; the stretch between them is 9 bases long. From cysteine to phenylalanine, the CDR3 is 12 amino acids long. Of the read, only the CDR3 DNA is kept; its 36 bases are in frame from base 1. cDNA synthesis used template-switch 5'RACE with a primer carrying a 10-nucleotide random unique molecular identifier tagging each TCR transcript. Every sequencing run yielded over 160 million TCR-beta sequences covering 15-18 subjects. Total RNA was extracted with the RNeasy kit. The KAPA Real-time Library Amplification kit was used to amplify TCR-beta VDJ regions with primers for the TCR constant region and the 5'RACE anchor. Sample indexes and Illumina adaptors were added in a first PCR, after which library yield was increased in a second PCR. After Ampure bead purification, the TCR product of roughly 650 bp was size-selected on a 2% E-gel SizeSelection system. Before pooling, library quality was assessed on a Bioanalyzer, concentration was determined with Qubit, and library quantification was performed with the Kapa Library Quantification kit. Libraries were sequenced paired-end 2 x 150 bp on an Illumina HiSeq 2500. To increase sequence diversity, about 23-32% phiX was spiked into each library pool. The source study handled its data this way. Quality-filtered reads were processed with the UMI-based MiGEC pipeline, and over 90% of raw TCR sequences were removed by the MiGEC pipeline during error correction. VDJ genes were aligned to IMGT germline references, and clonotypes were defined by unique CDR3 amino acid sequence plus V-J genes. Clonal expansion, Shannon diversity, and CDR3 relatedness (CalcPairwiseDistances, ClusterSamples) were evaluated with VDJtools, and phylogenetic trees were built with CLCbio workbench. Using coefficient-of-variation modelling across technical triplicates, the study counted a clone as expanded if it had at least 8 unique UMIs. Using fastp at Q25 and MiXCR, TCRdb reprocessed the public reads and kept productive beta chains. Rows with a matching CDR3 protein are joined into one entry that keeps the most common DNA and genes. The V and J calls come from TCRdb's annotation, not from the publication. The sample records about 59,000 distinct CDR3 sequences, around 3.4% of which are singletons. Of the sample, about 3.1% is held by the ten largest clones.

For the unsorted PBMC libraries, 2 million PBMCs were stored in RNAlater at -80 degrees C until RNA extraction and were used to generate the libraries. The multiple sclerosis patients were enrolled in a US clinical protocol that evaluated disease progression with magnetic resonance imaging. Peripheral blood underwent Ficoll-Hypaque density gradient centrifugation to isolate PBMCs, which were then cryopreserved in liquid nitrogen. Sequencing was performed on PBMCs. The chain is encoded by TRBV5-1 joined to TRBJ2-5; a confident D gene designation cannot be given. The origin of this receptor is a woman aged 25 to 45 with multiple sclerosis. Here is the DNA: TGCGCCAGCAGCGCGACCGGGGAGACCCAGTACTTC. Protein translation: CASSATGETQYF. Extended through the reference TRBV5-1 and TRBJ2-5 proteins, this CDR3 yields the full variable domain: KAGVTQTPRYLIKTRGQQVTLSCSPISGHRSVSWYQQTPGQGLQFLFEYFSETQRNKGNFPGRFSGRQFSNSRSEMNVSTLELGDSALYLCASSATGETQYFGPGTRLLVL.